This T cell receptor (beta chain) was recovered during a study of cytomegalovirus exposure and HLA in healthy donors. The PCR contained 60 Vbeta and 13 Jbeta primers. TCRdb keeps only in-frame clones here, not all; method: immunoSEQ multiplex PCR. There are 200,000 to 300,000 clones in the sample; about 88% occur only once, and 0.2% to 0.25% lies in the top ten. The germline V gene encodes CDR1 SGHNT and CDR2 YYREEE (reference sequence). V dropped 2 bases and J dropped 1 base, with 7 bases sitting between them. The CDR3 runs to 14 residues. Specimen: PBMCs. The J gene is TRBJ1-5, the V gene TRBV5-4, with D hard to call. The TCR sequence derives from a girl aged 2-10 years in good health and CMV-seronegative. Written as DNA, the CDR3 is TGTGCCAGCAGCTTTGAGGGAAGCAATCAGCCCCAGCATTTT. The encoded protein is CASSFEGSNQPQHF.